Listed below are T cell receptor beta chains from one sample, sequenced in a study of CD8+CD57+ T cells in acquired aplastic anemia. One entry per CDR3 protein results from TCRdb running MiXCR on the reads. The sample lists roughly 190,000 distinct CDR3 sequences, 40% to 50% occurring once. The sequencing sample was made of sorted CD4+, CD8+, or CD8+CD57+ T cells (not recorded which) from PBMCs. Source of these receptors: a human donor with aplastic anemia. Each CDR3 is given without its conserved first and last residue. Where a row states a size, it is once, few, many or the class of an expanded clone; other rows omit it.

abundance: .
j_gene: TRBJ1-6
v_gene: TRBV10-3
CDR3aa: AISESWPRSPLH

abundance: .
j_gene: TRBJ1-5
v_gene: TRBV10-3
CDR3aa: ATHRDRTIGSNQPQH

abundance: many
j_gene: TRBJ1-5
v_gene: TRBV20-1
CDR3aa: SATRGDQPQH

abundance: many
j_gene: TRBJ2-3
v_gene: TRBV4-2
CDR3aa: ASSQGTSGKGADTQY

abundance: .
j_gene: TRBJ2-7
v_gene: TRBV7-9
CDR3aa: ASSFSRDRTYEQY

abundance: many
j_gene: TRBJ1-1
v_gene: TRBV9
CDR3aa: ASSSRSGNTEAF

abundance: .
j_gene: TRBJ1-5
v_gene: TRBV9
CDR3aa: ASSTQGGAGQPQH

abundance: .
j_gene: TRBJ1-1
v_gene: TRBV3-1
CDR3aa: ASSHGTGENTEAF

abundance: once
j_gene: TRBJ1-5
v_gene: TRBV19
CDR3aa: ASSIDSLDDQPQH

abundance: .
j_gene: TRBJ2-1
v_gene: TRBV7-3
CDR3aa: ASSLTRYNNEQF

abundance: few
j_gene: TRBJ2-7
v_gene: TRBV10-3
CDR3aa: AISESGRLAEQY

abundance: .
j_gene: TRBJ2-5
v_gene: TRBV25-1
CDR3aa: ASSELAAGVETQY

abundance: .
j_gene: TRBJ2-4
v_gene: TRBV11-2
CDR3aa: ASSLVRGLIHNIQY

abundance: .
j_gene: TRBJ2-2
v_gene: TRBV2
CDR3aa: ARAGDTGELF

abundance: few
j_gene: TRBJ2-3
v_gene: TRBV10-2
CDR3aa: ASLVPGTDTQY

abundance: .
j_gene: TRBJ2-5
v_gene: TRBV4-2
CDR3aa: ASSPGVAGGRGETQY

abundance: .
j_gene: TRBJ2-7
v_gene: TRBV2
CDR3aa: ASSVMVHEQY

abundance: many
j_gene: TRBJ2-3
v_gene: TRBV9
CDR3aa: ASSPSGRVADTQY

abundance: many
j_gene: TRBJ2-1
v_gene: TRBV25-1
CDR3aa: ASSELGNEQF

abundance: few
j_gene: TRBJ2-6
v_gene: TRBV24-1
CDR3aa: AIGLSGANVLT

abundance: .
j_gene: TRBJ2-1
v_gene: TRBV20-1
CDR3aa: SARDRSGTNEQF

abundance: .
j_gene: TRBJ2-7
v_gene: TRBV24-1
CDR3aa: ATRGCRSYEQY

abundance: few
j_gene: TRBJ1-1
v_gene: TRBV19
CDR3aa: ASSIYETEAF

abundance: many
j_gene: TRBJ1-1
v_gene: TRBV3-1
CDR3aa: ASRQRASEAF

abundance: .
j_gene: TRBJ2-7
v_gene: TRBV10-3
CDR3aa: AISGQNYEQY

abundance: .
j_gene: TRBJ1-1
v_gene: TRBV3-1
CDR3aa: ASSDPGGADTEAF

abundance: few
j_gene: TRBJ1-6
v_gene: TRBV25-1
CDR3aa: ASSVGTGLGSPLH

abundance: many
j_gene: TRBJ1-4
v_gene: TRBV7-2
CDR3aa: ASSRTAATNEKLF

abundance: .
j_gene: TRBJ1-5
v_gene: TRBV11-3
CDR3aa: ASSRGPVGNQPQH

abundance: .
j_gene: TRBJ1-3
v_gene: TRBV10-3
CDR3aa: AISDQGTGNTIY

abundance: many
j_gene: TRBJ1-2
v_gene: TRBV7-2
CDR3aa: ASSQDVGYGYT

abundance: .
j_gene: TRBJ2-7
v_gene: TRBV5-1
CDR3aa: ASTDGASYDQY

abundance: .
j_gene: TRBJ1-3
v_gene: TRBV10-3
CDR3aa: AISPTGTDSGNTIY

abundance: .
j_gene: TRBJ1-5
v_gene: TRBV5-6
CDR3aa: ASSFLGGDQPQH

abundance: .
j_gene: TRBJ1-1
v_gene: TRBV7-2
CDR3aa: ASSPRQGGTEAF

abundance: .
j_gene: TRBJ2-3
v_gene: TRBV2
CDR3aa: ASKGGETDTQY

abundance: many
j_gene: TRBJ2-2
v_gene: TRBV19
CDR3aa: ASKTSLNTGELF

abundance: few
j_gene: TRBJ1-2
v_gene: TRBV4-1
CDR3aa: ASSQDGQAYGYT

abundance: .
j_gene: TRBJ1-1
v_gene: TRBV20-1
CDR3aa: SALVENAEAF

abundance: .
j_gene: TRBJ2-5
v_gene: TRBV7-6
CDR3aa: ASSIGSRGTQY

abundance: .
j_gene: TRBJ1-5
v_gene: TRBV5-6
CDR3aa: ASSMGRIGQSNQPQH

abundance: .
j_gene: TRBJ1-1
v_gene: TRBV11-2
CDR3aa: ASSSDPGQTNTEAF

abundance: .
j_gene: TRBJ2-2
v_gene: TRBV20-1
CDR3aa: SARSGGANTGELF

abundance: .
j_gene: TRBJ2-3
v_gene: TRBV20-1
CDR3aa: SAEGPRTDTQY

abundance: .
j_gene: TRBJ2-7
v_gene: TRBV5-1
CDR3aa: ASSYLTGDEQY